This is a list of T cell receptor beta chains from one sample in a study of blood T cells in healthy people across ages. TCRdb re-analysed the 5' RACE reads in MiXCR, keeping a single row per CDR3 protein. The sample shows about 640,000 distinct CDR3 sequences, 58% of them seen only once. The sequenced material came from blood. The receptors derive from a man aged 55 to 70 in good health. Each CDR3 is given with its conserved first and last residue. The D gene is left open where the match is weak. Clone size, where shown, is once, few, many, or a class for clones that have expanded.

j_call,clone_size,v_call,d_call,cdr3_nt,cdr3_aa
TRBJ2-6,once,TRBV7-2,.,TGTGCCAGCAGCTTAGAATCCAGCTCTGGGGCCAACGTCCTGACTTTC,CASSLESSSGANVLTF
TRBJ1-4,.,TRBV20-1,.,TGCAGTGCTAGACGGGACGGTAATGAAAAACTGTTTTTT,CSARRDGNEKLFF
TRBJ2-4,.,TRBV29-1,.,TGCAGCGTTGAACAGGGGGGGATGGCCAAAAACATTCAGTACTTC,CSVEQGGMAKNIQYF
TRBJ1-2,few,TRBV5-4,.,TGTGCCAGCAGCCCTCCGGACCTTTATGGCTACACCTTC,CASSPPDLYGYTF
TRBJ2-5,.,TRBV11-2,.,TGTGCCAGCAGCGTAGATGGTGGTCGAGAGACCCAGTACTTC,CASSVDGGRETQYF
TRBJ2-7,few,TRBV20-1,TRBD1,TGCAGTGCTAGGCCCGGACAGGGGAACCCCTACGAGCAGTACTTC,CSARPGQGNPYEQYF
TRBJ2-1,.,TRBV7-2,TRBD1,TGTGCCAGCAGCGCCCCCTGGACAGGGGGCAATGAGCAGTTCTTC,CASSAPWTGGNEQFF
TRBJ2-1,.,TRBV29-1,.,TGCAGCGTTGACAGGGACGGCTTGCGAGAGACCCAGTTCTTC,CSVDRDGLRETQFF
TRBJ2-1,.,TRBV5-1,.,TGCGCCAGCCGATCGTCCAGGGGCAATGAGCAGTTCTTC,CASRSSRGNEQFF
TRBJ1-3,.,TRBV6-6,.,TGTGCCAGCAGTTTTGGAGGGGCTGGAAACACCATATATTTT,CASSFGGAGNTIYF